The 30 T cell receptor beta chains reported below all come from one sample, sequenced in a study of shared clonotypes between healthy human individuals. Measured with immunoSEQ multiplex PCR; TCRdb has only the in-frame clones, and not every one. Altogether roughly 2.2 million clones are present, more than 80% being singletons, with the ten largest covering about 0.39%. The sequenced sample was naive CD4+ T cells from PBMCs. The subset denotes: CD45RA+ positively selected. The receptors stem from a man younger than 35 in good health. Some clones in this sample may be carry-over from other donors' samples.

CDR3: CASRRPVQGAYQPQHF. CDR3 DNA sequence: TGTGCCAGCAGGCGGCCAGTACAGGGGGCTTATCAGCCCCAGCATTTT. J is TRBJ1-5 and V is TRBV28; 9 bases match TRBD1. V lost 6 bases and J lost 5; bases outside the gene matches: 11. The CDR3 has 16 amino acids. Per the germline V gene, CDR1 is MDHEN and CDR2 is SYDVKM.

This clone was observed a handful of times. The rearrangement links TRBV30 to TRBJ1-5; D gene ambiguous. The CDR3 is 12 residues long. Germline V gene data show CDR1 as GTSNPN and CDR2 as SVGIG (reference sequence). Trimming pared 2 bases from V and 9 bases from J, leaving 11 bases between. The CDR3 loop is CAWSLPPGPQHF. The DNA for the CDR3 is TGTGCCTGGAGTCTCCCCCCGGGGCCCCAGCATTTT.

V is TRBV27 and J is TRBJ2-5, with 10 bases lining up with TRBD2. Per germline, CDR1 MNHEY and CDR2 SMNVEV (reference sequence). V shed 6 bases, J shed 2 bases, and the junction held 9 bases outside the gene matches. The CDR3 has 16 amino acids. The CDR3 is CASSHLLAGVQETQYF. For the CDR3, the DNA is TGTGCCAGCAGCCACCTGCTAGCGGGAGTTCAAGAGACCCAGTACTTC.

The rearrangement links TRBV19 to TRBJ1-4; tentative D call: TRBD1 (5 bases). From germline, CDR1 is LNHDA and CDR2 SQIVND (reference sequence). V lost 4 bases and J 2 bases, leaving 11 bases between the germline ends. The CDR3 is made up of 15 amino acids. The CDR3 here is CASSKNPGTNEKLFF. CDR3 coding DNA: TGTGCCAGTAGTAAGAATCCAGGGACTAATGAAAAACTGTTTTTT.

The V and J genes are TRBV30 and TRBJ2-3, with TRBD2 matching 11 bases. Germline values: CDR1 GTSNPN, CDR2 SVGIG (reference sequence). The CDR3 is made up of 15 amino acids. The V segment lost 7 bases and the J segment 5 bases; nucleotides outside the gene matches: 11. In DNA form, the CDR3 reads TGTGCCTCTGATAGCGGGAGGGCCTTTGGAGATACGCAGTATTTT. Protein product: CASDSGRAFGDTQYF. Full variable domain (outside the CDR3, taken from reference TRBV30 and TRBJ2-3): SQTIHQWPATLVQPVGSPLSLECTVEGTSNPNLYWYRQAAGRGLQLLFYSVGIGQISSEVPQNLSASRPQDRQFILSSKKLLLSDSGFYLCASDSGRAFGDTQYFGPGTRLTVL.

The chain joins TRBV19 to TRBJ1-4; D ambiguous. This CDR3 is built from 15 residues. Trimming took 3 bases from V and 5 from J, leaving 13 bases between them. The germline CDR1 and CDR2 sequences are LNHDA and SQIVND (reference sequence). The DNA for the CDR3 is TGTGCCAGTAGTATGGTTCGTGCAGACAATGAAAAACTGTTTTTT. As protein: CASSMVRADNEKLFF. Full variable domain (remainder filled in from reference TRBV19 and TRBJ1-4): DGGITQSPKYLFRKEGQNVTLSCEQNLNHDAMYWYRQDPGQGLRLIYYSQIVNDFQKGDIAEGYSVSREKKESFPLTVTSAQKNPTAFYLCASSMVRADNEKLFFGSGTQLSVL.

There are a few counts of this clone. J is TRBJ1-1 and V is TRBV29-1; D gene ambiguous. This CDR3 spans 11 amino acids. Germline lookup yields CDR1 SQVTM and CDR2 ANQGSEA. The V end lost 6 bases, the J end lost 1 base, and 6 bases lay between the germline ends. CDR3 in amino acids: CSVRSNTEAFF. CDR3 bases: TGCAGCGTCAGATCGAACACTGAAGCTTTCTTT.

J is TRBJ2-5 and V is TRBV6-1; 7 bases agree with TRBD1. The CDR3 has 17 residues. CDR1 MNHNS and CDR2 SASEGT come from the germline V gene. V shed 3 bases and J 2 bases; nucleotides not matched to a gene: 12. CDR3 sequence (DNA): TGTGCCAGCAGTGAGCGGACAGGCACCTCAACTCAAGAGACCCAGTACTTC. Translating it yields CASSERTGTSTQETQYF.

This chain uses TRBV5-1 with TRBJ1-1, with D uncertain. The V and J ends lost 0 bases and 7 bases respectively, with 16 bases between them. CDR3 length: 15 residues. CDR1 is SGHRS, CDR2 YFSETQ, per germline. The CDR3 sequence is CASSLEVGTPGEAFF. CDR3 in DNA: TGCGCCAGCAGCTTGGAGGTAGGAACTCCGGGTGAAGCTTTCTTT. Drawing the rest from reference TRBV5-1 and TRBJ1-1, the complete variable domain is KAGVTQTPRYLIKTRGQQVTLSCSPISGHRSVSWYQQTPGQGLQFLFEYFSETQRNKGNFPGRFSGRQFSNSRSEMNVSTLELGDSALYLCASSLEVGTPGEAFFGQGTRLTVV.

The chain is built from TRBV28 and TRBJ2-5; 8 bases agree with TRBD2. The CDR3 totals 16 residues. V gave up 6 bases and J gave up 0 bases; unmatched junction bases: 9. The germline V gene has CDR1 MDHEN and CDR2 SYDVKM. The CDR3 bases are TGTGCCAGCAGCCCCCTAGCGGGTCTGTACCAAGAGACCCAGTACTTC. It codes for CASSPLAGLYQETQYF. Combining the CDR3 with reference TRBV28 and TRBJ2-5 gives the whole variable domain DVKVTQSSRYLVKRTGEKVFLECVQDMDHENMFWYRQDPGLGLRLIYFSYDVKMKEKGDIPEGYSVSREKKERFSLILESASTNQTSMYLCASSPLAGLYQETQYFGPGTRLLVL.

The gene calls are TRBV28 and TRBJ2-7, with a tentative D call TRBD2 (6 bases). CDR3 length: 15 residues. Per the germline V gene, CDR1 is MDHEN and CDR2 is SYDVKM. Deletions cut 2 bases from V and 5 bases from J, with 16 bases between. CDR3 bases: TGTGCCAGCAGTTTACGAGGGGCTCGGGGGAACGAGCAGTACTTC. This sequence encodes CASSLRGARGNEQYF.

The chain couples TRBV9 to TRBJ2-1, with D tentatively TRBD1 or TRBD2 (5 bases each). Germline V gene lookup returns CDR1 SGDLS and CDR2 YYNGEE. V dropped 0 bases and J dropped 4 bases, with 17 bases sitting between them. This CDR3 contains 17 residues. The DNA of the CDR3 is TGTGCCAGCAGCGTAGCTGGGGGTTCCTACGGGTACAATGAGCAGTTCTTC. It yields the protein CASSVAGGSYGYNEQFF.

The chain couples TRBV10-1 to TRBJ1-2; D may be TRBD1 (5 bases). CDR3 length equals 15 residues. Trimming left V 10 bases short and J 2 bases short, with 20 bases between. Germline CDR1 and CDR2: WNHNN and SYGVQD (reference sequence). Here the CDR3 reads CATPKSYRGNYGYTF. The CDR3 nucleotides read TGCGCCACCCCGAAAAGCTACCGGGGGAACTATGGCTACACCTTC.

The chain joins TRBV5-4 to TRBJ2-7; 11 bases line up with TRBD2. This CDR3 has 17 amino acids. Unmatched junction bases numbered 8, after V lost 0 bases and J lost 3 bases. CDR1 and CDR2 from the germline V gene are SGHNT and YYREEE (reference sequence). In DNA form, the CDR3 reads TGTGCCAGCAGCTTGGTACTAGCGGGAGCACGGGGCTACGAGCAGTACTTC. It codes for CASSLVLAGARGYEQYF.

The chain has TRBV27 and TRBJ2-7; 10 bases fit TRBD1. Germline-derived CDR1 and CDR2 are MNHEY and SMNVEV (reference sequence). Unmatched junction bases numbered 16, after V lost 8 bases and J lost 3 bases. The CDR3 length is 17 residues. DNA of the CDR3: TGTGCCAGCCGACCGGGACAGGGGCGAGGGCACTACTACGAGCAGTACTTC. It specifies CASRPGQGRGHYYEQYF.

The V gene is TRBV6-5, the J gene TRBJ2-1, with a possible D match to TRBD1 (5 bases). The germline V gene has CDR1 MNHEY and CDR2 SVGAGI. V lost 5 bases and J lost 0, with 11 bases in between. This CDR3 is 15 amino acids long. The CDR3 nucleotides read TGTGCCAGCAGTCCGAGACAGAGCTCCTACAATGAGCAGTTCTTC. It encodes CASSPRQSSYNEQFF.

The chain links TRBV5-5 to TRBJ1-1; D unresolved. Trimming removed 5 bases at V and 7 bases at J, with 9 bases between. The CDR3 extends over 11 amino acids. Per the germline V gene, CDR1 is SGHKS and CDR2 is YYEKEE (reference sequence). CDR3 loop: CASRGVLEAFF. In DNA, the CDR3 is TGTGCCAGCAGGGGAGTCCTTGAAGCTTTCTTT.

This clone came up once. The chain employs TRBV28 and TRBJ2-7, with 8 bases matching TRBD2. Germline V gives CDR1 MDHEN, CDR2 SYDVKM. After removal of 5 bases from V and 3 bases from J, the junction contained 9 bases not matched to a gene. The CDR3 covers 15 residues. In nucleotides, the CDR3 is TGTGCCAGCAGTCTTACAGGCGGGAGGTTCTACGAGCAGTACTTC. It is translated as CASSLTGGRFYEQYF.

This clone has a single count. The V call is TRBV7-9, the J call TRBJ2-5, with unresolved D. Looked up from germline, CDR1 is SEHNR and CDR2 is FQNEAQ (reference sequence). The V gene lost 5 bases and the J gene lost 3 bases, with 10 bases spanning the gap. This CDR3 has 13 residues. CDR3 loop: CASSLISKETQYF. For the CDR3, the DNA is TGTGCCAGCAGCCTAATTTCGAAAGAGACCCAGTACTTC.

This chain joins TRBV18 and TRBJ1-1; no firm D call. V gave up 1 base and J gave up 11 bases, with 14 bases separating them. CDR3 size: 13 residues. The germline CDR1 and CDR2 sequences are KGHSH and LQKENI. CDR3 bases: TGTGCCAGCTCACCACTCGTTACAGTTGACGCTTTCTTT. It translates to CASSPLVTVDAFF. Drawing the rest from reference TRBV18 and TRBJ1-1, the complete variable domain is NAGVMQNPRHLVRRRGQEARLRCSPMKGHSHVYWYRQLPEEGLKFMVYLQKENIIDESGMPKERFSAEFPKEGPSILRIQQVVRGDSAAYFCASSPLVTVDAFFGQGTRLTVV.

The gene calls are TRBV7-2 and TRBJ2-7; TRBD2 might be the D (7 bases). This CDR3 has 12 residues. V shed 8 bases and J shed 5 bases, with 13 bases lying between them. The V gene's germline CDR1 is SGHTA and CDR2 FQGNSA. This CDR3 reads CASWGGGNEQYF. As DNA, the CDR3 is TGTGCCAGCTGGGGAGGGGGGAACGAGCAGTACTTC. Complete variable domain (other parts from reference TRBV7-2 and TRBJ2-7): GAGVSQSPSNKVTEKGKDVELRCDPISGHTALYWYRQSLGQGLEFLIYFQGNSAPDKSGLPSDRFSAERTGGSVSTLTIQRTQQEDSAVYLCASWGGGNEQYFGPGTRLTVT.

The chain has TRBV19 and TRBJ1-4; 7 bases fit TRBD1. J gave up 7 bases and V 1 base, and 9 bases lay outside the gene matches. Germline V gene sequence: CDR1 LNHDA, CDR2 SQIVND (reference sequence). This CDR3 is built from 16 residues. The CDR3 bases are TGTGCCAGTAGTATAGGCCGGACAGGAATAGGTGAAAAACTGTTTTTT. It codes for CASSIGRTGIGEKLFF.

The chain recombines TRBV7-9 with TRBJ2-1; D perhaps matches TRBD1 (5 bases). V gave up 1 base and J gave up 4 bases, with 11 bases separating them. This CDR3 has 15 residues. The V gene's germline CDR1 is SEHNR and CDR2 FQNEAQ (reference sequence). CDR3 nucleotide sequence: TGTGCCAGCAGCTTAGTGAGACAGCGTTACAATGAGCAGTTCTTC. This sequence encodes CASSLVRQRYNEQFF.

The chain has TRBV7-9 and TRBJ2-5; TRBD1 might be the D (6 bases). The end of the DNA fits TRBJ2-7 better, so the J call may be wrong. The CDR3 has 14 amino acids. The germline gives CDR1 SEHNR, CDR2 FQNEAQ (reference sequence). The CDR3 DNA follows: TGTGCCAGCAGCCACCACAGGGTCCCCTACGAGCAGTACTTC. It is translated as CASSHHRVPYEQYF.

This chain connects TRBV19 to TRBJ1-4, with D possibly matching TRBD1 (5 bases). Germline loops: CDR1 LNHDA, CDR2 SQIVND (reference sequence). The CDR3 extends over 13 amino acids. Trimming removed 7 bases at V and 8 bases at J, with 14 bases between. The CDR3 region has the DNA TGTGCCAGTAATAAGGGGAGGGAGGAAAAACTGTTTTTT. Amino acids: CASNKGREEKLFF.

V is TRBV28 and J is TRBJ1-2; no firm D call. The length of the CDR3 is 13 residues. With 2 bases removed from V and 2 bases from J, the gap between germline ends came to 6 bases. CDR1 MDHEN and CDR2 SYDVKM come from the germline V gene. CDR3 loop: CASSLVMNYGYTF. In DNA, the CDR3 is TGTGCCAGCAGTTTAGTGATGAACTATGGCTACACCTTC.

The DNA for the CDR3 is TGTGCCATCAGCTTACAAGAGAACACTGAAGCTTTCTTT. Translating gives CAISLQENTEAFF. This sequence joins TRBV10-3 and TRBJ1-1, with D hard to call. V was pared by 6 bases and J by 1 base, with 9 bases between. This CDR3 has 13 residues. The V gene's germline CDR1 is ENHRY and CDR2 SYGVKD.

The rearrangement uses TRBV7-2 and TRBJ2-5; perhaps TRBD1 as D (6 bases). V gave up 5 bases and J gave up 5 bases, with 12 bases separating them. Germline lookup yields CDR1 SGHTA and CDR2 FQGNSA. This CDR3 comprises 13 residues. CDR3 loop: CASSNRVGETQYF. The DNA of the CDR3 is TGTGCCAGCAGCAACAGGGTGGGGGAGACCCAGTACTTC.

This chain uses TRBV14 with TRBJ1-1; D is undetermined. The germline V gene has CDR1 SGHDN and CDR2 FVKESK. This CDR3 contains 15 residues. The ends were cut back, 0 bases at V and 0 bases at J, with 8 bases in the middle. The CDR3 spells CASSQEWVMNTEAFF. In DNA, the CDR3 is TGTGCCAGCAGCCAAGAATGGGTGATGAACACTGAAGCTTTCTTT.

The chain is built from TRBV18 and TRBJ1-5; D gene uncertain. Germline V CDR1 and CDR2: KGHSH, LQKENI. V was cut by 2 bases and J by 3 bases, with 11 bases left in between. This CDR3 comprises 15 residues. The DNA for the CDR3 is TGTGCCAGCTCACCAAGAGGAGACCCCAATCAGCCCCAGCATTTT. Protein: CASSPRGDPNQPQHF.